The next 20 T cell receptor beta chains were all read from a single sample in a study of shared clonotypes between healthy human individuals. Here immunoSEQ multiplex PCR was the method, and the copy in TCRdb shows in-frame clones only, minus some. The repertoire holds 530,000 or so clones, with almost 80% as singletons. The specimen was PBMCs. Receptor source: a woman in her thirties or forties in good health. Some clones in this sample may be carry-over from other donors' samples.

This clone came up once. The V and J genes are TRBV10-1 and TRBJ2-7, with 8 bases lining up with TRBD1. From germline, CDR1 is WNHNN and CDR2 SYGVQD (reference sequence). V was pared by 9 bases and J by 6 bases, with 10 bases of the junction left unmatched. The CDR3 runs to 13 residues. In nucleotides, the CDR3 is TGCGCCAGTTCCCGGACAGGGAGTGGCGAGCAGTACTTC. It is translated as CASSRTGSGEQYF.

The chain uses TRBV6-1 and TRBJ1-4; 9 bases are a match to TRBD1. This CDR3 contains 14 residues. Germline V gene sequence: CDR1 MNHNS, CDR2 SASEGT. V shed 7 bases and J 3 bases; nucleotides not matched to a gene: 3. The CDR3 is CASKQGAANEKLFF. DNA of the CDR3: TGTGCCAGCAAACAGGGGGCGGCTAATGAAAAACTGTTTTTT.

The J gene is TRBJ2-1, the V gene TRBV18, with D perhaps being TRBD1 or TRBD2 (5 bases each). The CDR3 covers 13 residues. Trimming shortened V by 5 bases and J by 10 bases, and 15 bases separated the two germline ends. Germline CDR1 reads KGHSH; CDR2 reads LQKENI. Written as DNA, the CDR3 is TGTGCCAGCTCATCGGGACCGCCGGGGGAGCAGTTCTTC. Encoded protein: CASSSGPPGEQFF.

The gene calls are TRBV13 and TRBJ2-7; 9 bases fit TRBD2. Germline V gives CDR1 PRHDT, CDR2 FYEKMQ (reference sequence). This CDR3 region has 14 residues. V shed 5 bases, J shed 9 bases, and the junction held 11 bases outside the gene matches. The CDR3 DNA follows: TGTGCCAGCAGCGGGCGGGTAGCGGGAGCCCGGCAGTACTTC. Translated, it gives CASSGRVAGARQYF.

The V and J genes are TRBV7-6 and TRBJ2-7, with TRBD2 matching over 8 bases. CDR3 size: 17 residues. CDR1 SGHVS and CDR2 FNYEAQ come from the germline V gene. V lost 1 base, J lost 1 base, and 9 bases stayed unmatched. This CDR3 is CASSLVGSGKISYEQYF. Here the CDR3 DNA reads TGTGCCAGCAGCTTAGTCGGTAGCGGGAAAATTTCCTACGAGCAGTACTTC.

This clone is a singleton in its sample. The chain employs TRBV7-9 and TRBJ2-1; possible D gene TRBD1, 6 bases. In germline, CDR1 is SEHNR, CDR2 FQNEAQ (reference sequence). Trimming stripped 8 bases from V and 4 bases from J, with 18 bases between. The CDR3 has 15 residues. The CDR3: CASHWDTSLYNEQFF. The DNA for the CDR3 is TGTGCCAGCCATTGGGACACTAGTCTTTACAATGAGCAGTTCTTC.

CDR3 DNA: TGTGCCAGCAGCTTAGATAGACAGGGTGGCGAGCAGTACTTC. This translates into CASSLDRQGGEQYF. The chain employs TRBV11-2 and TRBJ2-7, with 7 bases fitting TRBD1. CDR3 length equals 14 residues. V trimming: 0 bases; J trimming: 6 bases; junction bases outside the gene matches: 5. The V gene's germline CDR1 is SGHAT and CDR2 FQNNGV. Combining the CDR3 with reference TRBV11-2 and TRBJ2-7 gives the whole variable domain EAGVAQSPRYKIIEKRQSVAFWCNPISGHATLYWYQQILGQGPKLLIQFQNNGVVDDSQLPKDRFSAERLKGVDSTLKIQPAKLEDSAVYLCASSLDRQGGEQYFGPGTRLTVT.

The chain combines TRBV7-9 with TRBJ2-3; D not resolved. The CDR3 totals 13 residues. V was pared by 1 base and J by 5 bases, with 7 bases between. The V gene's germline CDR1 is SEHNR and CDR2 FQNEAQ (reference sequence). The CDR3 protein is CASSLGSVDTQYF. As DNA, the CDR3 is TGTGCCAGCAGCTTAGGATCCGTAGATACGCAGTATTTT. Complete variable domain (other parts from reference TRBV7-9 and TRBJ2-3): DTGVSQNPRHKITKRGQNVTFRCDPISEHNRLYWYRQTLGQGPEFLTYFQNEAQLEKSRLLSDRFSAERPKGSFSTLEIQRTEQGDSAMYLCASSLGSVDTQYFGPGTRLTVL.

This rearrangement joins TRBV30 to TRBJ1-2, with D possibly matching TRBD1 (5 bases). Between the trimmed V and J ends, which lost 2 bases and 2 bases, there was a span of 9 bases. CDR3 length equals 13 residues. The V gene's germline CDR1 is GTSNPN and CDR2 SVGIG (reference sequence). In DNA, the CDR3 is TGTGCCTGGAGTCCTCAGGGAAACTATGGCTACACCTTC. Translating gives CAWSPQGNYGYTF.

This clone was picked up a small number of times. The chain uses TRBV4-2 and TRBJ1-1; possibly TRBD1 for D (5 bases). Per germline, CDR1 LGHNA and CDR2 YNFKEQ. This CDR3 comprises 14 residues. V lost 4 bases, J lost 2 bases, and 11 bases lay in between. The CDR3 DNA reads as TGTGCCAGCAGCCTTCGACAGAGCAACACTGAAGCTTTCTTT. It codes for CASSLRQSNTEAFF.

This clone has only a few counts. The chain joins TRBV27 to TRBJ1-2, with D tentatively TRBD1 (5 bases). Trimming took 2 bases from V and 3 from J, leaving 10 bases between them. The CDR3 has 14 amino acids. CDR1 is MNHEY and CDR2 is SMNVEV in the germline V gene (reference sequence). CDR3 in amino acids: CASSLGRQHYGYTF. The CDR3, as DNA: TGTGCCAGCAGTTTAGGTAGACAGCACTATGGCTACACCTTC.

The V gene is TRBV14, the J gene TRBJ1-1; 9 bases are shared with TRBD1. The CDR3 contains 15 residues. After removal of 2 bases from V and 3 bases from J, the junction contained 4 bases not matched to a gene. Germline V gene data show CDR1 as SGHDN and CDR2 as FVKESK. CDR3 in DNA: TGTGCCAGCAGCCAAAACAGGGGGCGTGACACTGAAGCTTTCTTT. Translation gives CASSQNRGRDTEAFF.

The chain couples TRBV2 to TRBJ1-2; no reliable D call. CDR1 and CDR2 from the germline V gene are SNHLY and FYNNEI. The CDR3 covers 14 residues. The ends were cut back, 5 bases at V and 1 base at J, with 11 bases in the middle. The CDR3 loop reads CASSPVLGNYGYTF. CDR3 bases: TGTGCCAGCAGTCCGGTTCTGGGTAACTATGGCTACACCTTC.

This clone has more than one count but fewer than ten. The CDR3 DNA reads TGTGCCAGCACAAAAGAAGGGGGGCAACTCTATGGCTACACCTTC. Its protein is CASTKEGGQLYGYTF. The chain uses TRBV18 and TRBJ1-2; possibly TRBD1 for D (6 bases). V was trimmed by 8 bases and J by 4 bases, leaving 20 bases between them. The length of the CDR3 is 15 residues. Germline CDR1 reads KGHSH; CDR2 reads LQKENI. Looking up the rest from reference TRBV18 and TRBJ1-2 gives the full variable domain: NAGVMQNPRHLVRRRGQEARLRCSPMKGHSHVYWYRQLPEEGLKFMVYLQKENIIDESGMPKERFSAEFPKEGPSILRIQQVVRGDSAAYFCASTKEGGQLYGYTFGSGTRLTVV.

V is TRBV4-2 and J is TRBJ2-6; D is possibly TRBD2 (6 bases). The V end was cut by 3 bases, the J end by 0 bases, with 12 bases between. The CDR3 sequence is 17 residues long. The germline gives CDR1 LGHNA, CDR2 YNFKEQ. In DNA form, the CDR3 reads TGTGCCAGCAGCCAGAGCGGCGGGGACTCTGGGGCCAACGTCCTGACTTTC. It translates to CASSQSGGDSGANVLTF.

This clone was detected only a few times. This sequence joins TRBV7-9 and TRBJ1-4; 7 bases align to TRBD1. V lost 5 bases and J lost 4; bases outside the gene matches: 4. Germline CDR1 is SEHNR and CDR2 is FQNEAQ (reference sequence). The CDR3 covers 14 residues. The CDR3 loop is CASSPGQDNEKLFF. The CDR3 DNA reads TGTGCCAGCAGCCCAGGACAGGATAATGAAAAACTGTTTTTT.

This chain connects TRBV6-6 to TRBJ1-2; the match to TRBD1 covers 7 bases. The CDR3 runs 14 residues. V lost 8 bases, J lost 0 bases, and 6 bases stayed unmatched. CDR1 and CDR2 (germline): MNHNY, SVGAGI (reference sequence). The CDR3 spells CASSRQGANYGYTF. The CDR3 DNA reads TGTGCCAGCTCGAGGCAGGGGGCTAACTATGGCTACACCTTC.

The chain is built from TRBV6-6 and TRBJ1-5; D perhaps matches TRBD1 (6 bases). The CDR3 length is 15 residues. Trimming removed 2 bases at V and 3 bases at J, with 11 bases between. Germline V gives CDR1 MNHNY, CDR2 SVGAGI (reference sequence). The CDR3 reads CASSYLGQNNQPQHF. Here the CDR3 DNA reads TGTGCCAGCAGTTACCTAGGACAGAACAATCAGCCCCAGCATTTT.

This clone occurred once. The V call is TRBV19, the J call TRBJ1-5; 7 bases are a match to TRBD1. V was clipped by 1 base and J by 2 bases; unmatched bases: 5. Germline loops: CDR1 LNHDA, CDR2 SQIVND (reference sequence). The length of the CDR3 is 16 residues. The CDR3 loop reads CASSIGGGGGNQPQHF. The CDR3 nucleotides read TGTGCCAGTAGTATAGGGGGAGGGGGCGGCAATCAGCCCCAGCATTTT.

V is TRBV12-5 and J is TRBJ1-2; the D gene is possibly TRBD1 (5 bases). The germline V gene encodes CDR1 LGHNT and CDR2 FRNRAP. Trimming stripped 2 bases from V and 6 bases from J, with 10 bases between. The CDR3 spans 13 residues. The CDR3 is CASGLSTGDGYTF. The CDR3 DNA reads TGTGCTAGTGGTTTGTCCACAGGAGATGGCTACACCTTC.